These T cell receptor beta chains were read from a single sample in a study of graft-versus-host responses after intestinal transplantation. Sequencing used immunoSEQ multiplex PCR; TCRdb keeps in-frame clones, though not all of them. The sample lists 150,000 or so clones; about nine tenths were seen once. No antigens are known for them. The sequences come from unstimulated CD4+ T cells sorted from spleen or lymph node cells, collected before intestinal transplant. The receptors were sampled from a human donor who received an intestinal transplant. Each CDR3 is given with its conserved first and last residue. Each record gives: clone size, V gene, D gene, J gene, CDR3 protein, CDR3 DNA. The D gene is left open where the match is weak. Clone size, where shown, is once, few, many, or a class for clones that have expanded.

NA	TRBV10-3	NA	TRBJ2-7	CATVRDYEQYF	TGTGCCACCGTAAGGGATTACGAGCAGTACTTC
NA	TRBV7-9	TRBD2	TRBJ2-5	CASSLGQRETRYF	TGTGCCAGCAGCTTAGGACAGCGGGAGACCCGGTACTTC
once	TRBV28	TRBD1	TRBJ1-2	CASSLGQASYGYTF	TGTGCCAGCAGTTTGGGACAGGCGAGCTATGGCTACACCTTC
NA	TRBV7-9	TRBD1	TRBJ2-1	CASSPGTELSYNEQFF	TGTGCCAGCAGCCCCGGGACAGAGCTCTCCTACAATGAGCAGTTCTTC
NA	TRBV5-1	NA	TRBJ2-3	CASSLLWHSTDTQYF	TGCGCCAGCAGCTTGTTGTGGCACAGCACAGATACGCAGTATTTT
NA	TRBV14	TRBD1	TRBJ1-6	CASSQGSGTVDF	TGTGCCAGCAGCCAAGGATCCGGGACAGTGGACTTT
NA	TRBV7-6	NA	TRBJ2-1	CASSLNGIYNEQFF	TGTGCCAGCAGCTTAAACGGTATCTACAATGAGCAGTTCTTC
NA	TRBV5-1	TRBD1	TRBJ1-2	CASSQGQGGDGYTF	TGCGCCAGCAGCCAAGGACAGGGAGGCGATGGCTACACCTTC
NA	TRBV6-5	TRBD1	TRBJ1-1	CASNRQGVQTEAFF	TGTGCCAGCAATAGACAGGGGGTTCAGACTGAAGCTTTCTTT
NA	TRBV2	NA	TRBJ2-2	CASRLAQGTTGELFF	TGTGCCAGCAGGCTAGCCCAGGGTACGACCGGGGAGCTGTTTTTT
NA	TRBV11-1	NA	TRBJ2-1	CASSGAGISYNEQFF	TGTGCCAGCAGCGGGGCCGGGATCTCATACAATGAGCAGTTCTTC
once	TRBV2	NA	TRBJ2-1	CASSEWFGVYNEQFF	TGTGCCAGCAGTGAATGGTTTGGGGTGTACAATGAGCAGTTCTTC
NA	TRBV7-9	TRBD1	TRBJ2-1	CASSPTGGSYNEQFF	TGTGCCAGCAGCCCGACAGGGGGCTCCTACAATGAGCAGTTCTTC
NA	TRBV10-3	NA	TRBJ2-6	CAISESTVSSSGANVLTF	TGTGCCATCAGTGAGTCGACAGTTTCCAGCTCTGGGGCCAACGTCCTGACTTTC
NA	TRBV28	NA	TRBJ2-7	CASAPGGGLYEQYF	TGTGCCTCTGCCCCCGGTGGGGGCCTTTACGAGCAGTACTTC
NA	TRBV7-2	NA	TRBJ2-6	CASSLGVAGANVLTF	TGTGCCAGCAGCTTAGGGGTGGCTGGGGCCAACGTCCTGACTTTC
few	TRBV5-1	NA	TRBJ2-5	CASSVSVQETQYF	TGCGCCAGCAGCGTCTCGGTCCAAGAGACCCAGTACTTC
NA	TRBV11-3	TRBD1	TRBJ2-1	CASSLGTGDEQFF	TGTGCCAGCAGCTTAGGGACAGGGGATGAGCAGTTCTTC
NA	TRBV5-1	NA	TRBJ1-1	CASSYGVGLSMNTEAFF	TGCGCCAGCAGCTACGGAGTGGGACTCTCCATGAACACTGAAGCTTTCTTT
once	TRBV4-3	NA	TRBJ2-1	CASSQDPRDRNEQFF	TGCGCCAGCAGCCAAGATCCCCGGGATAGGAATGAGCAGTTCTTC
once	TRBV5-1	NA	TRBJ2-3	CASSLVVAGSTDTQYF	TGCGCCAGCAGCTTGGTAGTAGCCGGTAGCACAGATACGCAGTATTTT
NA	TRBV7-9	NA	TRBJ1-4	CASSLARQEGNEKLFF	TGTGCCAGCAGCTTAGCGCGGCAGGAGGGTAATGAAAAACTGTTTTTT
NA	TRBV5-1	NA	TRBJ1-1	CASSLRSFQSTGRGGTEAFF	TGCGCCAGCAGCTTGCGTTCATTTCAATCGACAGGTCGGGGGGGGACTGAAGCTTTCTTT
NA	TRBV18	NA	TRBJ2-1	CATAFTAPNEQFF	TGTGCCACCGCCTTCACCGCCCCCAATGAGCAGTTCTTC
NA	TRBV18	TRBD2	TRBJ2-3	CASSPRLADTGGTQYF	TGTGCCAGCTCACCACGCTTGGCGGACACGGGGGGTACGCAGTATTTT
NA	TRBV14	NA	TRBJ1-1	CASSRTGNTEAFF	TGTGCCAGCAGCCGTACGGGGAACACTGAAGCTTTCTTT
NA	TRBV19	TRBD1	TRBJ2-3	CASTKTGNTDTQYF	TGTGCCAGTACCAAGACAGGGAACACAGATACGCAGTATTTT
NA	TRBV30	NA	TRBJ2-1	CAWSVLRGGEQFF	TGTGCCTGGAGTGTACTAAGGGGTGGTGAGCAGTTCTTC
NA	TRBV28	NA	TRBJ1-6	CAIRESSYNSPLHF	TGTGCCATCCGAGAGAGCTCCTATAATTCACCCCTCCACTTT
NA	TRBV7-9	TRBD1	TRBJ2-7	CASSLSLTGAAYEQYF	TGTGCCAGCAGCTTGAGTTTAACAGGGGCGGCCTATGAGCAGTACTTC
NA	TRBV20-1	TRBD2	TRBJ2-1	CSATLAGVIFF	TGCAGTGCCACACTAGCGGGAGTGATATTCTTC
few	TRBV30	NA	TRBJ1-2	CAWSLREGYTF	TGTGCCTGGAGTCTCAGGGAAGGCTACACCTTC